A single sample is the source of the 22 T cell receptor beta chains below, sequenced in a study of memory CD4+ T cells and cytomegalovirus serostatus. The sort gate was single viable CD3+CD4+CD8-CD45RO+ cells for memory CD4+ T cells. Sequencing was performed with immunoSEQ multiplex PCR; in TCRdb, only in-frame clones are kept and a portion is missing. The table records 58,000 or so clones, 60% to 75% of them present only once. The sequenced sample was memory CD4+ T cells from blood. These receptors were obtained from an adult in good health and CMV-seropositive.

This sequence joins TRBV5-4 and TRBJ1-1; 8 bases fit TRBD1. The trim removed 1 base at V and 0 bases at J, leaving 8 bases unmatched. This CDR3 is built from 17 residues. Germline CDR1 reads SGHNT; CDR2 reads YYREEE (reference sequence). The chain's CDR3 is CASSLKGQGAMNTEAFF. The CDR3 nucleotides read TGTGCCAGCAGCTTGAAAGGGCAGGGGGCGATGAACACTGAAGCTTTCTTT.

The CDR3 nucleotides read TGTGCCAGCAGCATCCAGGGTGGAGTAAACCCGCAGTACTTC. Encoded protein: CASSIQGGVNPQYF. The chain links TRBV7-9 to TRBJ2-7; maybe TRBD1 (5 bases). The CDR3 is 14 residues long. The germline V gene has CDR1 SEHNR and CDR2 FQNEAQ (reference sequence). With 5 bases removed from V and 9 bases from J, the gap between germline ends came to 20 bases. Full variable domain (outside the CDR3, taken from reference TRBV7-9 and TRBJ2-7): DTGVSQNPRHKITKRGQNVTFRCDPISEHNRLYWYRQTLGQGPEFLTYFQNEAQLEKSRLLSDRFSAERPKGSFSTLEIQRTEQGDSAMYLCASSIQGGVNPQYFGPGTRLTVT.

This chain connects TRBV6-9 to TRBJ2-7; 8 bases agree with TRBD1. V lost 2 bases and J lost 3; bases outside the gene matches: 6. The CDR3 sequence is 15 residues long. Germline-derived CDR1 and CDR2 are MNHGY and SVAAGI. DNA of the CDR3: TGTGCCAGCAGTTATCCGGCAGGGGGCTTCTACGAGCAGTACGTC. Its translation: CASSYPAGGFYEQYV.

The J gene is TRBJ2-3, the V gene TRBV28, with 14 bases aligning to TRBD2. Per germline, CDR1 MDHEN and CDR2 SYDVKM. V lost 8 bases to trimming and J lost 6 bases; unmatched junction nucleotides: 7. The CDR3 runs to 15 residues. The DNA for the CDR3 is TGTGCCAGCCGAGGGACTAGCGGGAGCTCCGATACGCAGTATTTT. It is translated as CASRGTSGSSDTQYF.

This chain uses TRBV6-5 with TRBJ2-7; possible D gene TRBD1, 6 bases. Germline V gene lookup returns CDR1 MNHEY and CDR2 SVGAGI. V lost 7 bases and J lost 4, with 14 bases in between. This CDR3 has 13 amino acids. CDR3 region: CASKRQERYEQYF. In DNA form, the CDR3 reads TGTGCCAGCAAGCGACAGGAAAGGTACGAGCAGTACTTC.

The CDR3 coding sequence is TGTGCCATCAGTACCGGACTCCAAGAGACCCAGTACTTC. This encodes CAISTGLQETQYF. V and J are TRBV10-3 and TRBJ2-5; a possible D gene is TRBD2 (5 bases). This CDR3 has 13 residues. Germline V gene lookup returns CDR1 ENHRY and CDR2 SYGVKD. With 5 bases removed from V and 1 base from J, the gap between germline ends came to 8 bases.

The V gene is TRBV5-1, the J gene TRBJ1-5; D not resolved. Trimming stripped 8 bases from V and 6 bases from J, with 15 bases between. The germline gives CDR1 SGHRS, CDR2 YFSETQ. The CDR3 loop spans 13 amino acids. The CDR3 protein is CASSWTLGQPQHF. For the CDR3, the DNA is TGCGCCAGTTCATGGACTTTGGGTCAGCCCCAGCATTTT.

This clone was detected only a few times. The rearrangement links TRBV4-1 to TRBJ2-5; 8 nucleotides match TRBD1. The CDR3 spans 17 residues. J was trimmed by 0 bases and V by 0 bases; bases with no gene match: 6. Germline CDR1 is MGHRA and CDR2 is YSYEKL. The CDR3 loop is CASSQDRTGSYQETQYF. The CDR3, as DNA: TGCGCCAGCAGCCAAGATAGGACAGGGTCTTACCAAGAGACCCAGTACTTC.

V is TRBV10-1 and J is TRBJ2-7; weak D call: TRBD2 (6 bases). CDR3 length: 13 amino acids. V was shortened by 8 bases and J by 0 bases, with 11 bases between the two germline ends. Germline V gene sequence: CDR1 WNHNN, CDR2 SYGVQD (reference sequence). The DNA of the CDR3 is TGCGCCAGCGGGACTTCCAGCTCCTACGAGCAGTACGTC. This sequence encodes CASGTSSSYEQYV.

The rearrangement links TRBV2 to TRBJ2-2; 7 bases agree with TRBD2. The CDR3 is made up of 14 amino acids. Germline CDR1 SNHLY, CDR2 FYNNEI. V lost 6 bases, J lost 4 bases, and 5 bases stayed unmatched. This CDR3 reads CASRGGSSTGELFF. The CDR3 DNA reads as TGTGCCAGCAGGGGGGGGTCCTCCACCGGGGAGCTGTTTTTT.

This clone has a single count. The V and J genes are TRBV28 and TRBJ2-7; 10 nucleotides align to TRBD2. Trimming took 6 bases from V and 5 from J; bases not matched to a gene: 4. This CDR3 comprises 13 residues. From germline, CDR1 is MDHEN and CDR2 SYDVKM. CDR3 amino acids: CASRAGGPHEQYF. CDR3 coding DNA: TGTGCCAGCAGAGCGGGAGGGCCCCACGAGCAGTACTTC. Drawing the rest from reference TRBV28 and TRBJ2-7, the complete variable domain is DVKVTQSSRYLVKRTGEKVFLECVQDMDHENMFWYRQDPGLGLRLIYFSYDVKMKEKGDIPEGYSVSREKKERFSLILESASTNQTSMYLCASRAGGPHEQYFGPGTRLTVT.

V usage is TRBV11-3 and J usage is TRBJ2-6; D is unclear. The CDR3 length is 15 residues. V was cut by 4 bases and J by 0 bases, with 7 bases left in between. Germline values: CDR1 SGHNT, CDR2 YENEEA. For the CDR3, the DNA is TGTGCCAGCAGCTCCGGCGGCTCTGGGGCCAACGTCCTGACTTTC. Protein sequence: CASSSGGSGANVLTF.

This sequence joins TRBV6-1 and TRBJ1-5; D gene unclear. The germline gives CDR1 MNHNS, CDR2 SASEGT. This CDR3 is 14 amino acids long. Trimming left V 1 base short and J 5 bases short, with 9 bases between. The CDR3 DNA sequence: TGTGCCAGCAGTGAAGTGGCCTCCCATCAGCCCCAGCATTTT. Translation gives CASSEVASHQPQHF.

The rearrangement uses TRBV6-6 and TRBJ2-1; D is undetermined. Trimming removed 8 bases at V and 8 bases at J, with 10 bases between. The V gene's germline CDR1 is MNHNY and CDR2 SVGAGI (reference sequence). The CDR3 totals 11 residues. CDR3 nucleotides: TGTGCCAGCGGTGCTTGGGATGAGCAGTTCTTC. Translating gives CASGAWDEQFF.

The chain has TRBV28 and TRBJ2-7; the D gene is possibly TRBD1 (6 bases). The CDR3 runs 14 residues. Germline CDR1 and CDR2: MDHEN and SYDVKM. V was trimmed by 6 bases and J by 2 bases, leaving 14 bases between them. CDR3 in amino acids: CASRPTGSTYEQYF. DNA for the CDR3: TGTGCCAGCAGGCCGACAGGATCCACCTACGAGCAGTACTTC.

The rearrangement uses TRBV9 and TRBJ2-2; D perhaps matches TRBD1 (5 bases). Per germline, CDR1 SGDLS and CDR2 YYNGEE. The CDR3 loop spans 13 amino acids. The V end lost 2 bases, the J end lost 4 bases, and 6 bases lay between the germline ends. The CDR3 nucleotides read TGTGCCAGCAGCGTGACAGTCACCGGGGAGCTGTTTTTT. It specifies CASSVTVTGELFF. The complete variable domain, with remaining parts taken from reference TRBV9 and TRBJ2-2, reads DSGVTQTPKHLITATGQRVTLRCSPRSGDLSVYWYQQSLDQGLQFLIQYYNGEERAKGNILERFSAQQFPDLHSELNLSSLELGDSALYFCASSVTVTGELFFGEGSRLTVL.

V is TRBV19 and J is TRBJ1-2; D gene unclear. This CDR3 is 16 amino acids long. V was shortened by 0 bases and J by 2 bases, with 13 bases between the two germline ends. CDR1 LNHDA and CDR2 SQIVND come from the germline V gene (reference sequence). As DNA, the CDR3 is TGTGCCAGTAGTATAGAGGCGGCAGGATCGAACTATGGCTACACCTTC. Its translation: CASSIEAAGSNYGYTF.

The chain recombines TRBV6-1 with TRBJ2-7; D is uncertain. The V and J ends lost 5 bases and 0 bases respectively, with 14 bases between them. CDR3 length: 15 residues. Germline CDR1 MNHNS, CDR2 SASEGT. In nucleotides, the CDR3 is TGTGCCAGCAGTCAGTCCTCAGGAAGCTCCTACGAGCAGTACGTC. The encoded protein is CASSQSSGSSYEQYV.

This chain uses TRBV7-2 with TRBJ2-5; TRBD2 aligns across 7 bases. This CDR3 region has 15 residues. CDR1 and CDR2 (germline): SGHTA, FQGNSA. Losses at the gene ends were 4 bases for V and 3 bases for J; bases not matched to a gene: 8. CDR3: CASSSLGSGKETQYF. The CDR3 bases are TGTGCCAGCAGCTCCCTGGGGAGCGGGAAAGAGACCCAGTACTTC.

This chain links TRBV11-2 with TRBJ2-1; 10 nucleotides align to TRBD2. The CDR3 loop spans 17 amino acids. The V gene end was trimmed by 2 bases and the J gene end by 4 bases; junction bases not matched to a gene: 8. Germline V gives CDR1 SGHAT, CDR2 FQNNGV. CDR3 residues: CASSLLRTSGSYNEQFF. For the CDR3, the DNA is TGTGCCAGCAGCTTACTCCGGACTAGCGGATCTTACAATGAGCAGTTCTTC.

The chain links TRBV19 to TRBJ2-7, with 10 bases fitting TRBD2. The CDR3 runs to 15 residues. V shed 3 bases, J shed 4 bases, and the junction held 6 bases outside the gene matches. The germline gives CDR1 LNHDA, CDR2 SQIVND (reference sequence). DNA of the CDR3: TGTGCCAGTAGTATCCTAGCGGGAGCTATATACGAGCAGTACTTC. This encodes CASSILAGAIYEQYF.

The chain links TRBV11-2 to TRBJ2-7; 7 nucleotides line up with TRBD2. The CDR3 loop spans 17 amino acids. The germline CDR1 and CDR2 sequences are SGHAT and FQNNGV. V lost 5 bases, J lost 1 base, and 14 bases stayed unmatched. The CDR3 region has the DNA TGTGCCAGCAGCCCCTCGCGGGGGAGGCTTCGATCCTACGAGCAGTACGTC. Its translation is CASSPSRGRLRSYEQYV.